This entry lists 3 T cell receptor beta chains sequenced from one sample in a study of CD8 T cells in ankylosing spondylitis. Study-level findings and limits: A TCR beta motif of 7 to 9 highly homologous variants seemed to mark ankylosing spondylitis blood.

TCRdb re-called the 5' RACE reads through MiXCR, storing one row per CDR3 protein. The profile shows about 340,000 distinct CDR3 sequences, less than 10% of them singletons. No cognate antigen is known for these TCRs. The sequenced material came from blood, either unsorted or a sorted T cell fraction (not recorded which). Every receptor here comes from a male donor with ankylosing spondylitis.

This clonotype was detected many times. The chain employs TRBV29-1 and TRBJ2-1; the match to TRBD2 covers 7 bases. This CDR3 comprises 13 residues. Germline lookup yields CDR1 SQVTM and CDR2 ANQGSEA. The CDR3 sequence is CRTGETSYNEQFF. The CDR3 coding sequence is TGCAGAACCGGGGAGACTAGCTATAATGAGCAGTTCTTC.

This clonotype appeared a few times. The rearrangement joins TRBV29-1 to TRBJ2-7, with TRBD2 identical over 13 bases. Germline V gene sequence: CDR1 SQVTM, CDR2 ANQGSEA. Germline trimming cut 2 bases from V and 1 base from J; bases unmatched to any gene: 8. The CDR3 loop spans 17 amino acids. This CDR3 is CSVESAGLAGVSYEQYF. The CDR3 DNA reads as TGCAGCGTTGAATCTGCCGGACTAGCGGGAGTATCCTACGAGCAGTACTTC.

A word on this clonotype: The junction departs from germline at one end; a sequencing error may be responsible. The genes are TRBV6-2 or TRBV6-3 and TRBJ1-4; D possibly corresponds to TRBD1 (5 bases). This CDR3 region has 15 residues. In germline, CDR1 is MNHEY, CDR2 SVGEGT. CDR3 sequence: CACSSSGIWNEKLFF. CDR3 nucleotide sequence: TGTGCCTGCAGTTCCTCAGGGATTTGGAATGAAAAACTGTTTTTT.